Here is one T cell receptor beta chain with its context. Germline V lookup: CDR1 LNHDA, CDR2 SQIVND (reference sequence). The CDR3 runs 18 residues. Trimming pared 3 bases from V and 4 bases from J, leaving 22 bases between. RNA was isolated and reverse transcribed to cDNA, the sequencing template. Data came from immunoSEQ multiplex PCR; TCRdb stores just in-frame clones and leaves some out. The table lists 140,000 or so clones, approximately 50% of them singletons. These data are taken from a study of CD8+ T cells in alopecia areata. Lesional scalp punch biopsies and peripheral blood came from alopecia areata patients.

The specimen was CD4+ T cells sorted from blood, collected at week 0. This receptor was obtained from a human donor with alopecia areata. The genes are TRBV19 and TRBJ2-1, with D possibly matching TRBD1 (6 bases). DNA for the CDR3: TGTGCCAGTAGTATTTCGACAGGATATCCCCTGGGTTACAATGAGCAGTTCTTC. This translates into CASSISTGYPLGYNEQFF. Full variable domain (remainder filled in from reference TRBV19 and TRBJ2-1): DGGITQSPKYLFRKEGQNVTLSCEQNLNHDAMYWYRQDPGQGLRLIYYSQIVNDFQKGDIAEGYSVSREKKESFPLTVTSAQKNPTAFYLCASSISTGYPLGYNEQFFGPGTRLTVL.